The present T cell receptor (beta chain) was sequenced within a study of blood T cell dynamics during melanoma immunotherapy. Study-level information: First-line therapy was either pembrolizumab or nivolumab with ipilimumab for metastatic melanoma.

Time point in this sample: week 3, after first cycle of checkpoint inhibitor. Response was assessed by RECIST 1.1 at 12 weeks, except a couple of rapid progressors. TCRdb keeps only in-frame clones here, not all; method: immunoSEQ multiplex PCR. The data contain 15,000 or so clones, 87% of them seen just once; the ten biggest clones take up approximately 7.8%. With regard to this clone: The antigen is not known.

Study-level results: Clones driving repertoire changes may be melanoma-specific or general immune activation. At W3, later disease-control patients showed bifurcated PBMC repertoire changes, unlike progressors.

The sample in question was blood, obtained from a patient treated with checkpoint blockade. The source is a human donor with melanoma.

Written as DNA, the CDR3 is TGTGCCAGCAGGCACGGACAGGGAGAACTGTTTTTT. Protein sequence: CASRHGQGELFF. V usage is TRBV6-5 and J usage is TRBJ1-4; TRBD1 agrees at 8 bases. The CDR3 consists of 12 residues. Germline V gene sequence: CDR1 MNHEY, CDR2 SVGAGI. Losses at the gene ends were 6 bases for V and 12 bases for J; bases not matched to a gene: 6.